This T cell receptor beta chain originates from a study of T cell responses to AZD1222 COVID-19 vaccine. The CDR3 totals 15 residues. Germline V CDR1 and CDR2: SGDLS, YYNGEE. The V end lost 0 bases, the J end lost 3 bases, and 12 bases lay between the germline ends. A word on this clone: Antigen specificity is unknown.

Sequenced by immunoSEQ multiplex PCR; TCRdb stores in-frame clones only, minus some. The table includes about 56,000 clones, around nine tenths detected once. General observations from the study: Repertoires were sampled only after the peak T cell response.

This material consisted of peripheral blood, taken 28 days after the second AZD1222 dose. The chain is built from TRBV9 and TRBJ1-1; D is unresolved. The source of this sequence is an adult who received the AZD1222 COVID-19 vaccine. CDR3 loop: CASSVGVGQHTEAFF. The CDR3 bases are TGTGCCAGCAGCGTAGGGGTTGGGCAGCACACTGAAGCTTTCTTT.